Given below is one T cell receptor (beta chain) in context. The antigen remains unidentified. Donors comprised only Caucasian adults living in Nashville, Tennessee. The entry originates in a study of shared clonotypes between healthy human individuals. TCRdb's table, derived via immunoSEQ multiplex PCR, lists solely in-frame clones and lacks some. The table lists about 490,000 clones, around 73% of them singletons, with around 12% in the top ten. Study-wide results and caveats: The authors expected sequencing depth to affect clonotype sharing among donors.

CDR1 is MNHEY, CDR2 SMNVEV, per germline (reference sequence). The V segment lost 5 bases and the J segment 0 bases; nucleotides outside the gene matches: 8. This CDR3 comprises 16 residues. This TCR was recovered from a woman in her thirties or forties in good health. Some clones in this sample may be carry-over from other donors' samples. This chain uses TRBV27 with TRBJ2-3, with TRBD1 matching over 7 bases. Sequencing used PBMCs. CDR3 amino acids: CASSPLTGISTDTQYF. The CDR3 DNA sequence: TGTGCCAGCAGTCCCCTGACAGGGATAAGCACAGATACGCAGTATTTT.